The 2 T cell receptor beta chains below all came from one sample that was sequenced in a study of cytomegalovirus exposure and HLA in healthy donors. PCR used 60 Vbeta primers and 13 Jbeta primers. Here immunoSEQ multiplex PCR was the method, and the copy in TCRdb shows in-frame clones only, minus some. The data contain roughly 110,000 clones, about 70% of them singletons. The sequenced material came from PBMCs. These TCRs come from a woman aged 30 to 39 in good health and CMV-seronegative.

The V gene is TRBV4-2, the J gene TRBJ1-3, with D perhaps matching TRBD1 (5 bases). Trimming removed 6 bases at V and 4 bases at J, with 13 bases between. CDR1 is LGHNA and CDR2 is YNFKEQ in the germline V gene. This CDR3 spans 14 amino acids. The CDR3 region has the DNA TGTGCCAGCAGGGGGCTTTACGTAGGAAACACCATATATTTT. Its protein product is CASRGLYVGNTIYF.

The chain joins TRBV6-1 to TRBJ1-5; D is possibly TRBD1 (6 bases). The CDR3 is 16 residues long. V was cut by 3 bases and J by 6 bases, with 18 bases left in between. The germline V gene has CDR1 MNHNS and CDR2 SASEGT. For the CDR3, the DNA is TGTGCCAGCAGTGAGATGGGGGGGCAAATGGGTCAGCCCCAGCATTTT. Protein: CASSEMGGQMGQPQHF.